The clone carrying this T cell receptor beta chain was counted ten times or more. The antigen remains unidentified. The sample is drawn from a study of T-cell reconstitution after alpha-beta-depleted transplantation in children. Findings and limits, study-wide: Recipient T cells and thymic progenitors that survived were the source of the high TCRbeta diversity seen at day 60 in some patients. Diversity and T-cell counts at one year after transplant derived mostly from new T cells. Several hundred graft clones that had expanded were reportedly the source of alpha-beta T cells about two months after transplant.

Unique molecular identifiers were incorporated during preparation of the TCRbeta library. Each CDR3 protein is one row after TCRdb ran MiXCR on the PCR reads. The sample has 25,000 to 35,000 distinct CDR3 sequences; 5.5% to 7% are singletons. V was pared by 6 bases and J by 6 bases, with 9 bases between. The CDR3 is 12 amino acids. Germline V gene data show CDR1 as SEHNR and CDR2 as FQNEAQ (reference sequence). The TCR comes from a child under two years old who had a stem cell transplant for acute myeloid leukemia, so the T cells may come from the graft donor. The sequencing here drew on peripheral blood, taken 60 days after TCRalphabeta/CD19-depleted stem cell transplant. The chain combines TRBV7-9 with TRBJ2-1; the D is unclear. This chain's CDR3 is CASRLWTNEQFF. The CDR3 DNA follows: TGTGCCAGCAGACTCTGGACCAATGAGCAGTTCTTC.